The 14 T cell receptor beta chains given below trace back to one sample, sequenced in a study of cytomegalovirus exposure and HLA in healthy donors. The PCR was carried out with 60 Vbeta primers and 13 Jbeta primers. Sequencing was performed with immunoSEQ multiplex PCR; in TCRdb, only in-frame clones are kept and a portion is missing. Of roughly 120,000 clones in the sample, around three quarters are singletons; the top ten hold approximately 3.7%. The material sequenced was PBMCs. The source is a human donor in good health.

J is TRBJ2-3 and V is TRBV10-2; TRBD2 is a possible D gene (6 bases). CDR3 length: 15 residues. Germline CDR1 is WSHSY and CDR2 is SAAADI. Trimming stripped 4 bases from V and 4 bases from J, with 15 bases between. This chain's CDR3 is CASSGGGMSADTQYF. In DNA, the CDR3 is TGCGCCAGCAGTGGGGGCGGGATGAGCGCAGATACGCAGTATTTT.

This clone was seen only once. V and J are TRBV18 and TRBJ2-3, with 10 bases lining up with TRBD1. CDR1 KGHSH and CDR2 LQKENI come from the germline V gene. After removal of 2 bases from V and 2 bases from J, the junction contained 7 bases not matched to a gene. CDR3 length equals 17 residues. The CDR3: CASSPWDRGIATDTQYF. The DNA for the CDR3 is TGTGCCAGCTCACCATGGGACAGGGGAATAGCCACAGATACGCAGTATTTT.

The chain joins TRBV27 to TRBJ1-2; 8 positions agree with TRBD1. CDR3 length: 13 amino acids. After removal of 3 bases from V and 8 bases from J, the junction contained 5 bases not matched to a gene. CDR1 and CDR2 (germline): MNHEY, SMNVEV (reference sequence). The CDR3 reads CASSFRTGRGYTF. CDR3 DNA: TGTGCCAGCAGTTTCCGGACAGGGAGAGGCTACACCTTC.

The sample holds a few counts of this clone. The CDR3 sequence: CASSQPGQMNTEAFF. The CDR3 DNA is TGTGCCAGTAGCCAGCCGGGACAGATGAACACTGAAGCTTTCTTT. This rearrangement joins TRBV19 to TRBJ1-1, with 7 bases matching TRBD1. After removal of 6 bases from V and 0 bases from J, the junction contained 7 bases not matched to a gene. CDR3 length: 15 amino acids. Germline-derived CDR1 and CDR2 are LNHDA and SQIVND (reference sequence).

The table lists this clone with a count of one. A read error may account for a junction end that differs from germline. This chain uses TRBV7-9 with TRBJ2-1, with TRBD1 matching 9 bases. Germline loops: CDR1 SEHNR, CDR2 FQNEAQ (reference sequence). This CDR3 contains 13 residues. CDR3 region: CASRLAPWTGEFF. The CDR3 nucleotides read TGTGCCAGCAGGTTAGCCCCCTGGACAGGGGAGTTCTTC.

The chain has TRBV7-9 and TRBJ2-7; D is perhaps TRBD2 (6 bases). The V end was cut by 3 bases, the J end by 1 base, with 13 bases between. CDR3 length: 15 amino acids. CDR1 and CDR2 (germline): SEHNR, FQNEAQ (reference sequence). The CDR3 spells CASSFGSGGSYEQYF. The CDR3 region has the DNA TGTGCCAGCAGCTTCGGGAGCGGTGGGTCCTACGAGCAGTACTTC.

The V and J genes are TRBV9 and TRBJ2-1; 8 bases map to TRBD2. CDR1 is SGDLS, CDR2 YYNGEE, per germline. J lost 0 bases, V lost 4 bases, and 6 bases had no gene match. The CDR3 loop spans 16 amino acids. The CDR3 DNA reads as TGTGCCAGCAGCCCCAGCGGGAGTGCCTCCTACAATGAGCAGTTCTTC. It specifies CASSPSGSASYNEQFF.

The V and J genes are TRBV5-1 and TRBJ2-1; 7 bases map to TRBD1. This CDR3 contains 14 residues. In germline, CDR1 is SGHRS, CDR2 YFSETQ. Germline trimming cut 4 bases from V and 1 base from J; bases unmatched to any gene: 2. CDR3 residues: CASSQGVSYNEQFF. The CDR3 region has the DNA TGCGCCAGCAGCCAGGGGGTTTCCTACAATGAGCAGTTCTTC.

The chain couples TRBV5-5 to TRBJ2-5; D remains ambiguous. Germline lookup yields CDR1 SGHKS and CDR2 YYEKEE (reference sequence). The CDR3 consists of 14 residues. V was cut by 2 bases and J by 2 bases, with 10 bases left in between. The CDR3 DNA sequence: TGTGCCAGCAGCTTTAACAGATTACAAGAGACCCAGTACTTC. Translation gives CASSFNRLQETQYF.

The rearrangement uses TRBV28 and TRBJ1-2, with D perhaps TRBD1 (6 bases). The CDR3 is 13 amino acids. V lost 5 bases to trimming and J lost 7 bases, with 14 bases between them. The germline CDR1 and CDR2 sequences are MDHEN and SYDVKM. The CDR3 DNA follows: TGTGCCAGCAGTCTCGGGACATTGTTTGGCTACACCTTC. Its translation is CASSLGTLFGYTF.

The rearrangement uses TRBV9 and TRBJ2-7, with 11 bases fitting TRBD2. The germline V gene has CDR1 SGDLS and CDR2 YYNGEE. After removal of 3 bases from V and 0 bases from J, the junction contained 2 bases not matched to a gene. CDR3 length: 15 amino acids. CDR3 nucleotide sequence: TGTGCCAGCAGCGCCGGACTAGCGGGCTCCTACGAGCAGTACTTC. This translates into CASSAGLAGSYEQYF.

The chain couples TRBV6-5 to TRBJ2-3; 8 positions agree with TRBD1. This CDR3 comprises 15 residues. V dropped 6 bases and J dropped 4; count of bases not matched to a gene: 9. CDR1 is MNHEY, CDR2 SVGAGI, per germline. The CDR3 here is CASSLTGGRADTQYF. In DNA form, the CDR3 reads TGTGCCAGCAGCCTAACAGGGGGGAGAGCAGATACGCAGTATTTT.

The chain links TRBV20-1 to TRBJ1-6; perhaps TRBD1 as D (5 bases). With 6 bases removed from V and 6 bases from J, the gap between germline ends came to 6 bases. Germline CDR1 and CDR2: DFQATT and SNEGSKA (reference sequence). The CDR3 is made up of 11 amino acids. The CDR3 sequence is CSAGVNSPLHF. In DNA, the CDR3 is TGCAGTGCAGGGGTTAATTCACCCCTCCACTTT.

The V gene is TRBV15, the J gene TRBJ1-1; D is ambiguous. The CDR3 covers 12 residues. The germline gives CDR1 LNHNV, CDR2 YYDKDF (reference sequence). Between the trimmed V and J ends, which lost 6 bases and 4 bases, there was a span of 9 bases. CDR3 nucleotide sequence: TGTGCCACCAGAAGGGAGGGCACTGAAGCTTTCTTT. Translated: CATRREGTEAFF.